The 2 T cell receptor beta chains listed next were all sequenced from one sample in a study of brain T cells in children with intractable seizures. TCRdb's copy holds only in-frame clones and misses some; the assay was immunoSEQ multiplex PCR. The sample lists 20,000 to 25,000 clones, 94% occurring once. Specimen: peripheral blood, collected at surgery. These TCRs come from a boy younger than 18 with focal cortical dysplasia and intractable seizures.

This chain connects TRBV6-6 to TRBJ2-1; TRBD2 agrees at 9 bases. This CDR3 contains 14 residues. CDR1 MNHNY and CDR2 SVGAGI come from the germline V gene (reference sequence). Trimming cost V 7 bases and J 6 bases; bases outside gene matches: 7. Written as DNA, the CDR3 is TGTGCCAGCATCGCGGGGGGGCCAATCAATGAGCAGTTCTTC. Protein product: CASIAGGPINEQFF.

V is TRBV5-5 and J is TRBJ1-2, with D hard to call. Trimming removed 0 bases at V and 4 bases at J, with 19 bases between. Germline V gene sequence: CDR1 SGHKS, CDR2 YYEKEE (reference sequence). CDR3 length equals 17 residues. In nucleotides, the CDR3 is TGTGCCAGCAGCTTGGGCATGGGAGAGCGCCCGGGCTATGGCTACACCTTC. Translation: CASSLGMGERPGYGYTF.